This TCR beta chain was sequenced during a study of cytomegalovirus exposure and HLA in healthy donors. About the research overall: In a previous analysis, some 110 million unique TCR beta sequences were found from some 200 million T cells.

As regards this clone: As yet, its antigen is unknown.

Whole-study results and caveats: Three of the chains that were CMV-associated were confirmed in vitro to be specific for CMV antigens. According to the study, roughly 160 TCR beta chains were cytomegalovirus-associated.

PCR amplification relied on 60 Vbeta primers (plus 13 Jbeta primers). In the original analysis: Later, an analysis found about 83 million unique TCR beta chains, and roughly 10 million of these were shared. Only in-frame clones appear in the TCRdb table, and some are missing; sequencing was by immunoSEQ multiplex PCR. D and trimming were read from the DNA, whereas the V and J calls and clone size are those reported in that table. The top ten hold roughly 0.82% of the sample, which has approximately 110,000 clones, about 70% seen once. Sequenced sample: PBMCs. The sequence was collected from a woman younger than 45 in good health and CMV-seronegative.

CDR3 sequence (DNA): TGCAGCGCCGCCGGGACACCGAACACCGGGGAGCTGTTTTTT. This gives the protein CSAAGTPNTGELFF. V is TRBV29-1 and J is TRBJ2-2, with D perhaps TRBD1 (6 bases). The CDR3 runs to 14 residues. Trimming left V 7 bases short and J 0 bases short, with 12 bases between. Per the germline V gene, CDR1 is SQVTM and CDR2 is ANQGSEA.